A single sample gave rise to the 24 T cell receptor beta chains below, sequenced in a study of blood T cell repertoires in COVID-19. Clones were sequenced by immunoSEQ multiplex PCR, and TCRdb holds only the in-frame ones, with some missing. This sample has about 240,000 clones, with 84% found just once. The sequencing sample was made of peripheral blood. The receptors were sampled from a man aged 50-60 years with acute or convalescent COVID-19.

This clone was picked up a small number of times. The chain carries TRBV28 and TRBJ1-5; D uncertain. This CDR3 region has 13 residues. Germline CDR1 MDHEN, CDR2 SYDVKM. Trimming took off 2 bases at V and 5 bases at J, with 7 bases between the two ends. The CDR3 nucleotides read TGTGCCAGCAGTTTACGGGTTGATCAGCCCCAGCATTTT. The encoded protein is CASSLRVDQPQHF.

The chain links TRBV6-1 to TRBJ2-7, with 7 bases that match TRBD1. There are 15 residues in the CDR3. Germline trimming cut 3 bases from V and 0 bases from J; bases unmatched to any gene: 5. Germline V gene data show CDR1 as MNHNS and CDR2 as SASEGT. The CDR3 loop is CASSDAGTASYEQYF. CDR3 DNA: TGTGCCAGCAGTGACGCCGGGACAGCCTCCTACGAGCAGTACTTC.

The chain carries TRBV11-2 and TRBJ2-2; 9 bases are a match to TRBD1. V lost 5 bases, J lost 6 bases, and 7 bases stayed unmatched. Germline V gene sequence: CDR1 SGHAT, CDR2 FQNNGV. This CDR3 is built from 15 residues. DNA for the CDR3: TGTGCCAGCAGCCCCGGGACAGGGATAGCCGGGGAGCTGTTTTTT. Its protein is CASSPGTGIAGELFF. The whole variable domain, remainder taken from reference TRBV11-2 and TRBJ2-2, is EAGVAQSPRYKIIEKRQSVAFWCNPISGHATLYWYQQILGQGPKLLIQFQNNGVVDDSQLPKDRFSAERLKGVDSTLKIQPAKLEDSAVYLCASSPGTGIAGELFFGEGSRLTVL.

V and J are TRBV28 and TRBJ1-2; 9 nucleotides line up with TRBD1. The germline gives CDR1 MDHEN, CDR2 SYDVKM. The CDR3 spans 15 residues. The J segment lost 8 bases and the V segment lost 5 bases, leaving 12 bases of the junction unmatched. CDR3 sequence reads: CASSQLLGQGSGYTF. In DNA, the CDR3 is TGTGCCAGCAGTCAACTATTAGGACAGGGGAGCGGCTACACCTTC.

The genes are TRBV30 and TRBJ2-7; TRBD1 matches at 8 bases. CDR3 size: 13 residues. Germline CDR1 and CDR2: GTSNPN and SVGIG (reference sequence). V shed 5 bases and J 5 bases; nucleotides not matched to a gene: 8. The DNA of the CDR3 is TGTGCCTGGTCCTGGACAGGGTGGGACGAGCAGTACTTC. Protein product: CAWSWTGWDEQYF.

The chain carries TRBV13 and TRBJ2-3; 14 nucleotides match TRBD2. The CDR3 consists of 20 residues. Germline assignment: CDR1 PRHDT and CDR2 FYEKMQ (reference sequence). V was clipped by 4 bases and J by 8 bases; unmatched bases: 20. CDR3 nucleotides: TGTGCCAGCAGCTCTACCGGACTAGCGGGGGGCCGACACCACGTTGGTACGCAGTATTTT. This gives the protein CASSSTGLAGGRHHVGTQYF.

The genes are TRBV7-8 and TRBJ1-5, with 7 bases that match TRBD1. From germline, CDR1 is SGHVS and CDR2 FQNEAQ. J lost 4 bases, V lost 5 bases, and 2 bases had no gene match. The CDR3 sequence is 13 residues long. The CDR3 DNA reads TGTGCCAGCAGCGCGACAGGGAATCAGCCCCAGCATTTT. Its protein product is CASSATGNQPQHF.

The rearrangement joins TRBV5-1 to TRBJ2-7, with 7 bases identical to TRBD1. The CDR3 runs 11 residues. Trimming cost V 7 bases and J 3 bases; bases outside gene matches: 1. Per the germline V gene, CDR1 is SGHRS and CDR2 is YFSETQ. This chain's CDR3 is CASRDSYEQYF. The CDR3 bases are TGCGCCAGCCGGGACAGCTACGAGCAGTACTTC.

CDR3 nucleotide sequence: TGCGCCAGCAGTCAAGCGGGACAGGGAAGACAGCCCCAGCATTTT. Translating gives CASSQAGQGRQPQHF. The rearrangement links TRBV23-1 to TRBJ1-5; 9 bases align to TRBD1. TRBV23-1 falls under the ORF class, with uncertain function. The CDR3 sequence is 15 residues long. V shed 2 bases and J 7 bases; nucleotides not matched to a gene: 6.

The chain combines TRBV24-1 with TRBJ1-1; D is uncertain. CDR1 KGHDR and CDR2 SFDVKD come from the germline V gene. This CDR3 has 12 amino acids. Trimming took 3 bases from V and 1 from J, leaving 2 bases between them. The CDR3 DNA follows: TGTGCCACCAGTGATCAGAACACTGAAGCTTTCTTT. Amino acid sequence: CATSDQNTEAFF.

The CDR3 reads CASRGLAGVGEQFF. CDR3 coding DNA: TGTGCCAGCAGGGGACTAGCGGGAGTCGGTGAGCAGTTCTTC. The V and J genes are TRBV6-6 and TRBJ2-1, with TRBD2 matching over 14 bases. The germline CDR1 and CDR2 sequences are MNHNY and SVGAGI (reference sequence). CDR3 length: 14 residues. The ends lost 6 bases at V and 9 bases at J; junction bases unmatched: 4.

The CDR3 reads CASSLGGLETQYF. CDR3 sequence (DNA): TGTGCCAGCAGCTTAGGGGGGTTGGAGACCCAGTACTTC. The gene calls are TRBV7-3 and TRBJ2-5; D is perhaps TRBD2 (6 bases). CDR1 SGHTA and CDR2 FQGTGA come from the germline V gene. This CDR3 is built from 13 residues. Trimming took 2 bases from V and 5 from J, leaving 9 bases between them.

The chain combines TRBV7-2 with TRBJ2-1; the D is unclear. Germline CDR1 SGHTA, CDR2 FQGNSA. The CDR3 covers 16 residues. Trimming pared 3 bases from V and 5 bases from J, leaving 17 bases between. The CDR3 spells CASSFPRNRANNEQFF. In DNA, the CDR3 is TGTGCCAGCAGCTTTCCTCGGAACAGAGCTAACAATGAGCAGTTCTTC.

CDR3 DNA: TGTGCCAGCAGCCCTAGACCGGGACTAGCGGGTTCAGATACGCAGTATTTT. This gives the protein CASSPRPGLAGSDTQYF. The rearrangement uses TRBV7-8 and TRBJ2-3; 12 bases agree with TRBD2. This CDR3 region has 17 residues. Germline V gene sequence: CDR1 SGHVS, CDR2 FQNEAQ. Trimming at V came to 5 bases and at J to 4 bases, leaving 10 bases not matched to a gene.

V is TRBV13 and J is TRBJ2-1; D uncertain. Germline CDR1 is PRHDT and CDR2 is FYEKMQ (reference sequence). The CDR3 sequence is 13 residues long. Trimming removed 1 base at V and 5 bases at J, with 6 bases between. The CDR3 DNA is TGTGCCAGCAGCTTAGTTTCTGACAATGAGCAGTTCTTC. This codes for CASSLVSDNEQFF.

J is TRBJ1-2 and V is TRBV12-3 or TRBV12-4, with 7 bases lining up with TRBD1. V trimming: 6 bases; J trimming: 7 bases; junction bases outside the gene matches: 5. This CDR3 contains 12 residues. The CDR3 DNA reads TGTGCCAGCAGACCCGACAGGGCTGGCTACACCTTC. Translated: CASRPDRAGYTF.

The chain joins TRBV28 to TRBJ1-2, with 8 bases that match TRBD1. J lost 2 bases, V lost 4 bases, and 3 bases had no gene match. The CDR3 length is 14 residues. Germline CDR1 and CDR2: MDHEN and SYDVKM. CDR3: CASSSGQENYGYTF. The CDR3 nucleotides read TGTGCCAGCAGTTCGGGACAGGAAAACTATGGCTACACCTTC.

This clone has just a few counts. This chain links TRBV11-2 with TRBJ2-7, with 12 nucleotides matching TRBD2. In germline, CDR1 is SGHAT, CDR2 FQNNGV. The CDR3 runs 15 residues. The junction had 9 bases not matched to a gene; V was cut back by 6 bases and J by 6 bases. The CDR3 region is CASSRLAGALGEQYF. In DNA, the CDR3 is TGTGCCAGCAGTCGACTAGCGGGGGCTCTCGGCGAGCAGTACTTC. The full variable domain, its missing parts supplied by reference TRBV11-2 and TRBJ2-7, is EAGVAQSPRYKIIEKRQSVAFWCNPISGHATLYWYQQILGQGPKLLIQFQNNGVVDDSQLPKDRFSAERLKGVDSTLKIQPAKLEDSAVYLCASSRLAGALGEQYFGPGTRLTVT.

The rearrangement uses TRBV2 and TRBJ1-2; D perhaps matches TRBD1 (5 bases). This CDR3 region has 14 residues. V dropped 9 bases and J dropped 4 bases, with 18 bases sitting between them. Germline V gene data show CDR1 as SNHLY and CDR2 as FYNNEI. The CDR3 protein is CASRGGTGGYGYTF. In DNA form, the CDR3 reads TGTGCCAGTCGGGGGGGTACTGGCGGCTATGGCTACACCTTC.

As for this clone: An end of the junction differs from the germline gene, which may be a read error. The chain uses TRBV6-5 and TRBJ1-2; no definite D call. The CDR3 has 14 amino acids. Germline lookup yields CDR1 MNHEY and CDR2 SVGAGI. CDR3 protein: CASSLKTRNNGYTF. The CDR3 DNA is TGTGCCAGCAGCCTTAAAACCCGTAACAATGGCTACACCTTC.

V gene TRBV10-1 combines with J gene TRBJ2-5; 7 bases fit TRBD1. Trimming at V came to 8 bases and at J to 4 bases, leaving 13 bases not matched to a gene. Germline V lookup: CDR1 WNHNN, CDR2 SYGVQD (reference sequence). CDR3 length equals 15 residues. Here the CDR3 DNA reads TGCGCCAGCTCCTCCGGGACAGCCCTGGGAGAGACCCAGTACTTC. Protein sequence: CASSSGTALGETQYF.

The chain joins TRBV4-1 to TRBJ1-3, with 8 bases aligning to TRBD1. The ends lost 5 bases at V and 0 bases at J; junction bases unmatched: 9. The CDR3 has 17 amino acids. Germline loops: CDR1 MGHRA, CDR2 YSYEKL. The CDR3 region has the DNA TGCGCCAGCAGCGGTAAACTCGGACAGGGCTCTGGAAACACCATATATTTT. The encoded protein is CASSGKLGQGSGNTIYF.

The DNA of the CDR3 is TGTGCCAGCAGTTTAATAGCGGGAGGCTTCACAGATACGCAGTATTTT. Translated: CASSLIAGGFTDTQYF. The chain has TRBV28 and TRBJ2-3, with 10 bases lining up with TRBD2. The CDR3 consists of 16 residues. Germline CDR1 MDHEN, CDR2 SYDVKM. V lost 2 bases and J lost 2; bases outside the gene matches: 4.

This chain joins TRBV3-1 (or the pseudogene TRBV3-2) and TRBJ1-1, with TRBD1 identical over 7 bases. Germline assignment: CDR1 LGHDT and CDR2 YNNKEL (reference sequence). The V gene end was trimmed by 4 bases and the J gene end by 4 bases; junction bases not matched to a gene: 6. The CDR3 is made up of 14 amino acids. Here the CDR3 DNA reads TGTGCCAGCAGCCCACCAGGGGGAGGCACTGAAGCTTTCTTT. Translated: CASSPPGGGTEAFF.